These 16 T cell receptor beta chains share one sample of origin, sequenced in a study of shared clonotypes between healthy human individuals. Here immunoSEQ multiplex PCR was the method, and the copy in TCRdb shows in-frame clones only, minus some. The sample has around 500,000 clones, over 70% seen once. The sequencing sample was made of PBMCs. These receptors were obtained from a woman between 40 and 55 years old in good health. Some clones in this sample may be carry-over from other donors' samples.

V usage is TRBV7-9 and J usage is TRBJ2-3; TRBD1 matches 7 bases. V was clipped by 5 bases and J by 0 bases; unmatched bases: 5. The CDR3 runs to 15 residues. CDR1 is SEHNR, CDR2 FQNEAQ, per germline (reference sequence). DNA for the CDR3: TGTGCCAGCAGCCAGGGACAGAGTAGCACAGATACGCAGTATTTT. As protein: CASSQGQSSTDTQYF.

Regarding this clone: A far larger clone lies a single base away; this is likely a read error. The CDR3 spells CSIEGVGTNYGYTF. For the CDR3, the DNA is TGCAGCATTGAAGGCGTAGGGACGAACTATGGCTACACCTTC. The gene calls are TRBV29-1 and TRBJ1-2, with a weak D call TRBD1 (5 bases). Germline V gene data show CDR1 as SQVTM and CDR2 as ANQGSEA. The CDR3 has 14 amino acids.

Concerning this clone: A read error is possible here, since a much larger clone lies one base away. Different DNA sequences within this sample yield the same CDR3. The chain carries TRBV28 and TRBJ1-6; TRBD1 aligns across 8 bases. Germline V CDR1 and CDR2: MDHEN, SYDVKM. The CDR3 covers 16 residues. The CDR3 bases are TGTGCCAGTAGTTACTGGGGCACAGGGGGTAATTCACCCCTCCACTTT. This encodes CASSYWGTGGNSPLHF.

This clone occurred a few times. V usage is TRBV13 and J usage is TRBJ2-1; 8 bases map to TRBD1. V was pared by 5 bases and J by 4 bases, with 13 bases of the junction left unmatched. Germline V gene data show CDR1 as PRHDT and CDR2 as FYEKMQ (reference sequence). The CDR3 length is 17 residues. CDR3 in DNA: TGTGCCAGCAGCCTAAACATCCGGGACAGGAATTACAATGAGCAGTTCTTC. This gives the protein CASSLNIRDRNYNEQFF.

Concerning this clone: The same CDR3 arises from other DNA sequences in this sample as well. The CDR3, as DNA: TGTGCCAGTAGAGACAGGGGTAATCAGCCCCAGCATTTT. It yields the protein CASRDRGNQPQHF. The chain couples TRBV19 to TRBJ1-5, with TRBD1 matching over 8 bases. From germline, CDR1 is LNHDA and CDR2 SQIVND (reference sequence). V lost 6 bases to trimming and J lost 4 bases; unmatched junction nucleotides: 2. The CDR3 length is 13 residues. The entire variable domain, with the rest obtained from reference TRBV19 and TRBJ1-5, is as follows: DGGITQSPKYLFRKEGQNVTLSCEQNLNHDAMYWYRQDPGQGLRLIYYSQIVNDFQKGDIAEGYSVSREKKESFPLTVTSAQKNPTAFYLCASRDRGNQPQHFGDGTRLSIL.

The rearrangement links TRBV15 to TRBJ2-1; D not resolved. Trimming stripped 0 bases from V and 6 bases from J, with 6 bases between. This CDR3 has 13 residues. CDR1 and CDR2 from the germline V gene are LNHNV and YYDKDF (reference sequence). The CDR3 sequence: CATSREGVNEQFF. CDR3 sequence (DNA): TGTGCCACCAGCAGAGAGGGTGTCAATGAGCAGTTCTTC.

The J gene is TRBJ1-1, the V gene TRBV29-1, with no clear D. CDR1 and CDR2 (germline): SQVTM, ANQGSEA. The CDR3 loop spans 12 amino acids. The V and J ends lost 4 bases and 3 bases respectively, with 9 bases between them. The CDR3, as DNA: TGCAGCGTTGCCGGGTTTGACACTGAAGCTTTCTTT. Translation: CSVAGFDTEAFF.

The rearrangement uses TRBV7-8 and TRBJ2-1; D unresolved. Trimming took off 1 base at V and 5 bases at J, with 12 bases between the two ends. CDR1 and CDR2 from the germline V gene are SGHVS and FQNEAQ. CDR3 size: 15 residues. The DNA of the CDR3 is TGTGCCAGCAGCTTAGATCTGGGGTCCCACAATGAGCAGTTCTTC. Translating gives CASSLDLGSHNEQFF.

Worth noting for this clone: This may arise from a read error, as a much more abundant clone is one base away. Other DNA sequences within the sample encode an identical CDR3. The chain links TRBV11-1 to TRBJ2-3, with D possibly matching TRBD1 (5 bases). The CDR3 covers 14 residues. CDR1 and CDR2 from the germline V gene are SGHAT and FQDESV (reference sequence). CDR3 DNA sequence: TGTGCTAGCAGTCTCGACAGCAGCACAGATACGCAGTATTTT. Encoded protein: CASSLDSSTDTQYF.

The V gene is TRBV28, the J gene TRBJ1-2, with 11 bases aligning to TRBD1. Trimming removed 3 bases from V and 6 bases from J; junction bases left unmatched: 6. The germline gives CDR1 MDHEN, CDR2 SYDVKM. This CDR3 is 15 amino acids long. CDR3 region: CASSLGTGGPNGYTF. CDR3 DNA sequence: TGTGCCAGCAGTTTGGGGACAGGGGGTCCCAATGGCTACACCTTC.

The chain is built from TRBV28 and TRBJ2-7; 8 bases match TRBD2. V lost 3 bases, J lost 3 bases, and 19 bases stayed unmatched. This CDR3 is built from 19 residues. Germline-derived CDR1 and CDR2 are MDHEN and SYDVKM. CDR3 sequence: CASSFWDLGSGRSIYEQYF. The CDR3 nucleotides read TGTGCCAGCAGTTTTTGGGACCTGGGGAGCGGGAGATCCATCTACGAGCAGTACTTC. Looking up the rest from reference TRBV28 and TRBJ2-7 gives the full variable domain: DVKVTQSSRYLVKRTGEKVFLECVQDMDHENMFWYRQDPGLGLRLIYFSYDVKMKEKGDIPEGYSVSREKKERFSLILESASTNQTSMYLCASSFWDLGSGRSIYEQYFGPGTRLTVT.

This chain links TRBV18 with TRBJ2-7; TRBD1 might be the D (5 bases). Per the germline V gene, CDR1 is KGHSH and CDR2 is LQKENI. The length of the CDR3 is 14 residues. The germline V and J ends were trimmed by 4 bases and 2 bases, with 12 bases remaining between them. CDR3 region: CASSRDSKTYEQYF. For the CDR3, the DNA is TGTGCCAGCTCACGTGACAGCAAAACCTACGAGCAGTACTTC.

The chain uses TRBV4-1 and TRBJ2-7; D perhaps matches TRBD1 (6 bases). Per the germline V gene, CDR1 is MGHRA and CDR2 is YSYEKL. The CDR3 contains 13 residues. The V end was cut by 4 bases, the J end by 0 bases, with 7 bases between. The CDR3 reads CASSRDNSYEQYF. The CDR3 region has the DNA TGCGCCAGCAGCCGGGACAACTCCTACGAGCAGTACTTC.

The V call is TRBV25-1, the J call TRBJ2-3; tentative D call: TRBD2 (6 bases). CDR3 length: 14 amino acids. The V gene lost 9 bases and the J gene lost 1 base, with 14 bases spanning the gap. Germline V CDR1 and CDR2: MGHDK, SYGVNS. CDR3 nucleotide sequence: TGTGCCAGTCTCCCGGGACTTGGCACAGATACGCAGTATTTT. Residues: CASLPGLGTDTQYF.

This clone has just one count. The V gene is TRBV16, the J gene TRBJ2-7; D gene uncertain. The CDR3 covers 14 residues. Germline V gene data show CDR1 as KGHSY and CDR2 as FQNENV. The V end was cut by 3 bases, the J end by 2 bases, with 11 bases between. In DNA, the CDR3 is TGTGCCAGCAGCCAGAGGAAGATACCCTACGAGCAGTACTTC. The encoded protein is CASSQRKIPYEQYF. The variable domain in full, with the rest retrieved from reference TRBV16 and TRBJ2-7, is GEEVAQTPKHLVRGEGQKAKLYCAPIKGHSYVFWYQQVLKNEFKFLISFQNENVFDETGMPKERFSAKCLPNSPCSLEIQATKLEDSAVYFCASSQRKIPYEQYFGPGTRLTVT.

The CDR3 spells CASSPASDTQYF. The CDR3 DNA reads as TGTGCCAGCAGCCCCGCGTCAGATACGCAGTATTTT. V usage is TRBV11-2 and J usage is TRBJ2-3; D unresolved. The V end was cut by 5 bases, the J end by 4 bases, with 7 bases between. In germline, CDR1 is SGHAT, CDR2 FQNNGV. This CDR3 has 12 amino acids. Complete variable domain (other parts from reference TRBV11-2 and TRBJ2-3): EAGVAQSPRYKIIEKRQSVAFWCNPISGHATLYWYQQILGQGPKLLIQFQNNGVVDDSQLPKDRFSAERLKGVDSTLKIQPAKLEDSAVYLCASSPASDTQYFGPGTRLTVL.